The source of this T cell receptor beta chain is a study of control samples from healthy donors and cancer patients. The CDR3 contains 15 residues. Germline V gene sequence: CDR1 ENHRY, CDR2 SYGVKD. V gave up 3 bases and J gave up 3 bases; unmatched junction bases: 4. Assay: immunoSEQ multiplex PCR; the TCRdb copy retains only in-frame clones and omits some. The sample lists some 130,000 clones, 89% seen once, with around 7.6% in the top ten. This TCR was sampled from a man over 45 with head and neck cancer. The rearrangement joins TRBV10-3 to TRBJ2-7; the match to TRBD2 covers 11 bases. What was sequenced was PBMCs. CDR3 sequence (DNA): TGTGCCATCAGTGAACTAGCGGGAGTGGTCTACGAGCAGTACTTC. The encoded protein is CAISELAGVVYEQYF.